What follows are 29 T cell receptor beta chains derived from one specimen sequenced in a study of shared clonotypes between healthy human individuals. Assay: immunoSEQ multiplex PCR; the TCRdb copy retains only in-frame clones and omits some. Counted here are over a million clones, 95% to 99% occurring once; the ten biggest clones make up roughly 0.42%. The sequencing sample was made of naive CD4+ T cells sorted from blood. Subset described: CD45RA+ positively selected. The source is a young man in good health.

The V call is TRBV11-2, the J call TRBJ2-3, with 9 bases aligning to TRBD1. With V trimmed by 3 bases and J by 2 bases, 12 bases remained unmatched. Germline V gene data show CDR1 as SGHAT and CDR2 as FQNNGV. The CDR3 is 18 residues long. CDR3 region: CASSFGTGPVRVTDTQYF. The CDR3 region has the DNA TGTGCCAGCAGCTTCGGGACAGGGCCGGTTAGGGTCACAGATACGCAGTATTTT.

V and J are TRBV5-1 and TRBJ2-1, with 8 bases lining up with TRBD2. J lost 0 bases, V lost 6 bases, and 11 bases had no gene match. Germline V gene data show CDR1 as SGHRS and CDR2 as YFSETQ. The CDR3 has 17 amino acids. CDR3 nucleotides: TGCGCCAGCATCTCTTTGGGTGGGACTAGCTCCTACAATGAGCAGTTCTTC. Translation: CASISLGGTSSYNEQFF.

The rearrangement uses TRBV18 and TRBJ1-3; the match to TRBD1 covers 7 bases. With 4 bases clipped from V and 0 bases from J, the junction kept 9 bases outside the gene matches. The germline gives CDR1 KGHSH, CDR2 LQKENI. The CDR3 covers 17 residues. The CDR3: CASSLVPRDSSGNTIYF. CDR3 bases: TGTGCCAGCTCACTTGTCCCAAGGGACAGCTCTGGAAACACCATATATTTT.

In this sample, this clone turned up once. The chain has TRBV6-1 and TRBJ1-1; 7 bases align to TRBD1. CDR3 length equals 15 residues. Germline V gene sequence: CDR1 MNHNS, CDR2 SASEGT. After removal of 6 bases from V and 5 bases from J, the junction contained 12 bases not matched to a gene. CDR3 protein: CASSDGQGGSTEAFF. CDR3 bases: TGTGCCAGCAGCGACGGGCAGGGGGGGTCGACTGAAGCTTTCTTT.

The rearrangement uses TRBV19 and TRBJ2-2; TRBD1 might be the D (7 bases). Germline CDR1 reads LNHDA; CDR2 reads SQIVND (reference sequence). Trimming stripped 7 bases from V and 5 bases from J, with 17 bases between. CDR3 length: 15 residues. The CDR3 DNA is TGTGCCAGTACCGCCCGACAGGGAGGTACCGGGGAGCTGTTTTTT. Translating gives CASTARQGGTGELFF. The whole variable domain, remainder taken from reference TRBV19 and TRBJ2-2, is DGGITQSPKYLFRKEGQNVTLSCEQNLNHDAMYWYRQDPGQGLRLIYYSQIVNDFQKGDIAEGYSVSREKKESFPLTVTSAQKNPTAFYLCASTARQGGTGELFFGEGSRLTVL.

V and J are TRBV10-1 and TRBJ2-2; D might be TRBD2 (5 bases). Per germline, CDR1 WNHNN and CDR2 SYGVQD (reference sequence). The CDR3 has 14 amino acids. V was cut by 7 bases and J by 4 bases, with 13 bases left in between. The chain's CDR3 is CASKEARGTGELFF. Written as DNA, the CDR3 is TGCGCCAGCAAGGAGGCGCGCGGCACCGGGGAGCTGTTTTTT.

V usage is TRBV7-2 and J usage is TRBJ2-1; D is unresolved. CDR3 length: 15 residues. Germline V gives CDR1 SGHTA, CDR2 FQGNSA. The ends were cut back, 1 base at V and 9 bases at J, with 16 bases in the middle. CDR3 bases: TGTGCCAGCAGCTTAGTCGTCCTAGTTTTGAGTGAGCAGTTCTTC. This sequence encodes CASSLVVLVLSEQFF.

The rearrangement links TRBV5-5 to TRBJ1-2, with TRBD1 matching 7 bases. The germline V gene encodes CDR1 SGHKS and CDR2 YYEKEE (reference sequence). Losses at the gene ends were 3 bases for V and 5 bases for J; bases not matched to a gene: 13. The CDR3 totals 16 residues. The CDR3 protein is CASSWGGQVRLYGYTF. DNA for the CDR3: TGTGCCAGCAGCTGGGGTGGACAGGTACGGTTGTATGGCTACACCTTC.

The chain couples TRBV19 to TRBJ2-7, with D possibly being TRBD2 (5 bases). Germline loops: CDR1 LNHDA, CDR2 SQIVND (reference sequence). The CDR3 contains 15 residues. The germline V and J ends were trimmed by 4 bases and 0 bases, with 13 bases remaining between them. CDR3 nucleotides: TGTGCCAGTAGTACTCGAGCGGTGAGCTCCTACGAGCAGTACTTC. Translated: CASSTRAVSSYEQYF. The whole variable domain, filled in from reference TRBV19 and TRBJ2-7, reads DGGITQSPKYLFRKEGQNVTLSCEQNLNHDAMYWYRQDPGQGLRLIYYSQIVNDFQKGDIAEGYSVSREKKESFPLTVTSAQKNPTAFYLCASSTRAVSSYEQYFGPGTRLTVT.

The chain recombines TRBV11-3 with TRBJ2-7, with D possibly being TRBD2 (5 bases). This CDR3 comprises 13 residues. The V and J ends lost 3 bases and 5 bases respectively, with 11 bases between them. Germline lookup yields CDR1 SGHNT and CDR2 YENEEA. The CDR3 loop reads CASSFSGSHEQYF. For the CDR3, the DNA is TGTGCCAGCAGCTTCTCGGGGTCCCACGAGCAGTACTTC. Based on the CDR3 plus reference TRBV11-3 and TRBJ2-7, the full variable domain is EAGVVQSPRYKIIEKKQPVAFWCNPISGHNTLYWYLQNLGQGPELLIRYENEEAVDDSQLPKDRFSAERLKGVDSTLKIQPAELGDSAVYLCASSFSGSHEQYFGPGTRLTVT.

The chain recombines TRBV19 with TRBJ1-4, with 7 bases aligning to TRBD1. Germline V lookup: CDR1 LNHDA, CDR2 SQIVND (reference sequence). The CDR3 totals 14 residues. V shed 10 bases and J 5 bases; nucleotides not matched to a gene: 10. CDR3 residues: CATSSRQGNEKLFF. In DNA form, the CDR3 reads TGTGCCACCTCAAGTCGACAGGGAAATGAAAAACTGTTTTTT.

The chain is built from TRBV6-1 and TRBJ2-5; 7 positions agree with TRBD2. The CDR3 consists of 15 residues. Germline lookup yields CDR1 MNHNS and CDR2 SASEGT. With V trimmed by 2 bases and J by 1 base, 4 bases remained unmatched. The CDR3 nucleotides are TGTGCCAGCAGTGAACCCGGGGGGTTCCAAGAGACCCAGTACTTC. It yields the protein CASSEPGGFQETQYF.

The chain joins TRBV6-1 to TRBJ1-2; no clear D. With 4 bases removed from V and 2 bases from J, the gap between germline ends came to 14 bases. CDR1 is MNHNS and CDR2 is SASEGT in the germline V gene. The CDR3 length is 15 residues. The CDR3 reads CASSGLKEGNYGYTF. DNA for the CDR3: TGTGCCAGCAGTGGGCTTAAGGAGGGCAACTATGGCTACACCTTC.

The V call is TRBV5-5, the J call TRBJ1-1, with D unresolved. The V end was cut by 5 bases, the J end by 3 bases, with 11 bases between. The CDR3 consists of 13 residues. The germline CDR1 and CDR2 sequences are SGHKS and YYEKEE (reference sequence). The CDR3, as DNA: TGTGCCAGCAGACCTAGGGAACACACTGAAGCTTTCTTT. It specifies CASRPREHTEAFF.

The chain couples TRBV9 to TRBJ2-1; 7 bases fit TRBD2. The CDR3 contains 14 residues. CDR1 is SGDLS and CDR2 is YYNGEE in the germline V gene. J was trimmed by 6 bases and V by 3 bases; bases with no gene match: 6. CDR3 in amino acids: CASSARTSSNEQFF. For the CDR3, the DNA is TGTGCCAGCAGCGCCCGGACTAGTTCCAATGAGCAGTTCTTC.

V gene TRBV5-1 combines with J gene TRBJ2-1; 9 bases match TRBD2. CDR3 length: 16 residues. The V and J ends lost 3 bases and 6 bases, in that order; junction bases with no gene match: 10. Germline V gene lookup returns CDR1 SGHRS and CDR2 YFSETQ. The CDR3 sequence is CASSSLGAGGPNEQFF. The DNA for the CDR3 is TGCGCCAGCAGCTCCTTAGGAGCGGGAGGTCCCAATGAGCAGTTCTTC. The full variable domain, completed using reference TRBV5-1 and TRBJ2-1, is KAGVTQTPRYLIKTRGQQVTLSCSPISGHRSVSWYQQTPGQGLQFLFEYFSETQRNKGNFPGRFSGRQFSNSRSEMNVSTLELGDSALYLCASSSLGAGGPNEQFFGPGTRLTVL.

This chain joins TRBV12-5 and TRBJ2-1; possibly TRBD2 for D (5 bases). This CDR3 has 19 residues. Trimming cost V 6 bases and J 4 bases, with 28 bases left between them. Looked up from germline, CDR1 is LGHNT and CDR2 is FRNRAP. The CDR3 loop reads CASGSLGDPWTGEYNEQFF. DNA of the CDR3: TGTGCTAGTGGGTCCTTGGGTGACCCCTGGACTGGCGAGTACAATGAGCAGTTCTTC.

This chain links TRBV7-2 with TRBJ2-2; the match to TRBD1 covers 7 bases. Trimming cost V 4 bases and J 7 bases; bases outside gene matches: 6. CDR1 SGHTA and CDR2 FQGNSA come from the germline V gene. The length of the CDR3 is 14 residues. The CDR3 coding sequence is TGTGCCAGCAGCTCGACAGGGCCCCACGGGGAGCTGTTTTTT. It encodes CASSSTGPHGELFF. Based on the CDR3 plus reference TRBV7-2 and TRBJ2-2, the full variable domain is GAGVSQSPSNKVTEKGKDVELRCDPISGHTALYWYRQSLGQGLEFLIYFQGNSAPDKSGLPSDRFSAERTGGSVSTLTIQRTQQEDSAVYLCASSSTGPHGELFFGEGSRLTVL.

The chain uses TRBV27 and TRBJ2-7; unclear D gene. The CDR3 totals 13 residues. Trimming cost V 2 bases and J 3 bases, with 8 bases left between them. In germline, CDR1 is MNHEY, CDR2 SMNVEV (reference sequence). The CDR3 loop reads CASSLGSRYEQYF. CDR3 DNA sequence: TGTGCCAGCAGTTTAGGCAGCCGCTACGAGCAGTACTTC.

The chain is built from TRBV29-1 and TRBJ2-7; D is perhaps TRBD1 (6 bases). The V gene's germline CDR1 is SQVTM and CDR2 ANQGSEA. This CDR3 has 14 residues. V was clipped by 2 bases and J by 2 bases, with 13 bases between them. CDR3 in DNA: TGCAGCGTTGAATCACAGGGCGCCCCCTACGAGCAGTACTTC. Translated: CSVESQGAPYEQYF.

The CDR3 sequence is CAISRDRVHEQYF. CDR3 coding DNA: TGTGCCATCAGTAGAGACAGGGTCCACGAGCAGTACTTC. The chain carries TRBV10-3 and TRBJ2-7; 7 bases are shared with TRBD1. CDR1 ENHRY and CDR2 SYGVKD come from the germline V gene. Trimming cost V 5 bases and J 5 bases; bases outside gene matches: 6. The CDR3 runs 13 residues.

The DNA of the CDR3 is TGTGCCAGCAGTGGCTTGGGACAGACCATGTCGCCTGTCTATGGCTACACCTTC. It specifies CASSGLGQTMSPVYGYTF. This chain connects TRBV6-1 to TRBJ1-2, with 7 bases that match TRBD1. This CDR3 has 18 residues. Trimming cost V 4 bases and J 4 bases; bases outside gene matches: 18. Germline V gene data show CDR1 as MNHNS and CDR2 as SASEGT.

V gene TRBV2 combines with J gene TRBJ1-1, with D hard to call. This CDR3 contains 15 residues. Trimming removed 7 bases at V and 0 bases at J, with 15 bases between. Germline CDR1 SNHLY, CDR2 FYNNEI. CDR3 region: CASKRPPSMNTEAFF. The CDR3 nucleotides are TGTGCCAGCAAAAGACCGCCCTCAATGAACACTGAAGCTTTCTTT.

The chain is built from TRBV28 and TRBJ2-7, with D perhaps TRBD1 or TRBD2 (5 bases each). The CDR3 contains 12 residues. The germline gives CDR1 MDHEN, CDR2 SYDVKM. V lost 1 base and J lost 9, with 10 bases in between. The CDR3: CASSLSRDGQYF. CDR3 nucleotide sequence: TGTGCCAGCAGTTTATCCCGGGACGGGCAGTACTTC.

The J gene is TRBJ2-7, the V gene TRBV29-1, with 10 bases aligning to TRBD1. There are 14 residues in the CDR3. Germline V gene data show CDR1 as SQVTM and CDR2 as ANQGSEA. With 7 bases clipped from V and 3 bases from J, the junction kept 9 bases outside the gene matches. DNA of the CDR3: TGCAGCGCCGCCGGGACAGGGGAGTACTACGAGCAGTACTTC. Translated, it gives CSAAGTGEYYEQYF.

V and J are TRBV4-2 and TRBJ2-7; TRBD1 agrees at 8 bases. Per the germline V gene, CDR1 is LGHNA and CDR2 is YNFKEQ. This CDR3 comprises 15 residues. J was trimmed by 2 bases and V by 0 bases; bases with no gene match: 3. CDR3 sequence: CASSQDLGQAYEQYF. The CDR3 DNA reads TGTGCCAGCAGCCAAGATTTGGGACAGGCCTACGAGCAGTACTTC.

This chain connects TRBV25-1 to TRBJ2-1; the D is unclear. Trimming pared 8 bases from V and 10 bases from J, leaving 15 bases between. The CDR3 is 12 residues long. The germline CDR1 and CDR2 sequences are MGHDK and SYGVNS. CDR3 amino acids: CASSTPFGEQFF. CDR3 nucleotide sequence: TGTGCCAGCTCCACACCTTTCGGAGAGCAGTTCTTC. The variable domain in full, completed from reference TRBV25-1 and TRBJ2-1, reads EADIYQTPRYLVIGTGKKITLECSQTMGHDKMYWYQQDPGMELHLIHYSYGVNSTEKGDLSSESTVSRIRTEHFPLTLESARPSHTSQYLCASSTPFGEQFFGPGTRLTVL.

This chain links TRBV11-1 with TRBJ2-5, with TRBD2 matching over 13 bases. The CDR3 totals 14 residues. V shed 5 bases and J 3 bases; nucleotides not matched to a gene: 0. Germline V gene sequence: CDR1 SGHAT, CDR2 FQDESV (reference sequence). The CDR3 DNA is TGTGCCAGCAGCGGGACTAGCGGGGAAGAGACCCAGTACTTC. Translated, it gives CASSGTSGEETQYF. The whole variable domain, filled in from reference TRBV11-1 and TRBJ2-5, reads EAEVAQSPRYKITEKSQAVAFWCDPISGHATLYWYRQILGQGPELLVQFQDESVVDDSQLPKDRFSAERLKGVDSTLKIQPAELGDSAMYLCASSGTSGEETQYFGPGTRLLVL.

V usage is TRBV6-5 and J usage is TRBJ2-2; D call uncertain. Germline assignment: CDR1 MNHEY and CDR2 SVGAGI. V lost 5 bases and J lost 2, with 9 bases in between. CDR3 length equals 14 residues. CDR3 region: CASSGSRNTGELFF. As DNA, the CDR3 is TGTGCCAGCAGTGGCAGTCGTAACACCGGGGAGCTGTTTTTT.